This T cell receptor beta chain appears in the sequencing data of a study of blood T cell repertoires in COVID-19. TCRdb keeps only in-frame clones here, not all; method: immunoSEQ multiplex PCR. The sample has 200,000 or so clones; approximately 81% are singletons. This CDR3 spans 16 amino acids. V was clipped by 5 bases and J by 5 bases; unmatched bases: 6. From germline, CDR1 is SGHTA and CDR2 FQGNSA. This clone appeared a single time. The sequence came from a person aged 65 to 85 with COVID-19, enrolled during active disease. This sequence joins TRBV7-2 and TRBJ2-5, with TRBD2 identical over 15 bases. The sequencing input was peripheral blood. The CDR3, as DNA: TGTGCCAGCAGCCTCGGACTAGCGGGGGGGCGGGAGACCCAGTACTTC. Protein sequence: CASSLGLAGGRETQYF.